Sequencing of this T cell receptor (beta chain) was carried out in a study of blood T cell repertoires in COVID-19. Study-level background: Sites across the United States, Italy and Spain contributed samples from acute and convalescent COVID-19.

Clones were read by immunoSEQ multiplex PCR, and TCRdb kept only the in-frame ones, dropping some. The table lists a few hundred thousand clones, 65% to 90% of them singletons. Trimming cost V 4 bases and J 9 bases; bases outside gene matches: 6. The CDR3 spans 13 residues. Germline V gives CDR1 LGHDT, CDR2 YNNKEL (reference sequence). This TCR came from a woman in her 40s with acute COVID-19. The chain is built from TRBV3-1 (or the pseudogene TRBV3-2) and TRBJ1-2, with 9 bases fitting TRBD1. The sequencing sample was made of PBMCs or T cells enriched from blood (not recorded which). The CDR3 bases are TGTGCCAGCAGCCCTGCGGGACAGGGTAGCTACACCTTC. Translated, it gives CASSPAGQGSYTF.